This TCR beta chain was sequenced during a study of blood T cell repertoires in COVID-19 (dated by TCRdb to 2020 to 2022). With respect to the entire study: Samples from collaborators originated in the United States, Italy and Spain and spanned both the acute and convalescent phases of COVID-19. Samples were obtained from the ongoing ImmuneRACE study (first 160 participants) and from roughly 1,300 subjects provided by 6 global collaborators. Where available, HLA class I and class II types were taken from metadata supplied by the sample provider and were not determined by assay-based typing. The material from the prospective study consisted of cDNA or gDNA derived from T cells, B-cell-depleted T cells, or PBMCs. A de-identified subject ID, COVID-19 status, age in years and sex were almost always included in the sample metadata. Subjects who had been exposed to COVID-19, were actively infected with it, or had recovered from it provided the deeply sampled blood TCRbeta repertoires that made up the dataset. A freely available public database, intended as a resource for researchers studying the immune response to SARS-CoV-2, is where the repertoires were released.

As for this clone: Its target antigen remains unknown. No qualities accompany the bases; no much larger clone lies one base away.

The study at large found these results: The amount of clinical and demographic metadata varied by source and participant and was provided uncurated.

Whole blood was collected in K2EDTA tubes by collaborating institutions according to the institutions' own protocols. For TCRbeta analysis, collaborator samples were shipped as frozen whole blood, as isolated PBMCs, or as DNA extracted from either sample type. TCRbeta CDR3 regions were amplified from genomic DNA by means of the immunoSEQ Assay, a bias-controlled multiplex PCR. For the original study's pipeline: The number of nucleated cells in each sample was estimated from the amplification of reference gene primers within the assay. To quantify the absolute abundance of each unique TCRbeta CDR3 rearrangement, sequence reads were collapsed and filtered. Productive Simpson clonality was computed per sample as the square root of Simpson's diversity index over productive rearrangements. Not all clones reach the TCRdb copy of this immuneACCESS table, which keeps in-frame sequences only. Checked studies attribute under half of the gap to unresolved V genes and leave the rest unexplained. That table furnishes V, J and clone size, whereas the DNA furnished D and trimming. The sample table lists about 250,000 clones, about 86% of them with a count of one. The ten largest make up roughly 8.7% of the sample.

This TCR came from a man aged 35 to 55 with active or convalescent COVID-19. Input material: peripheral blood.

The nucleotide sequence is given as TGTGCCAGCAGCTCCCAACAGGGTGTGGATGGCTACACCTTC. Its amino acids are CASSSQQGVDGYTF. Rearrangement joined TRBV13 to TRBJ1-2; the D gene is perhaps TRBD1, on 6 matching bases. Taken from cysteine to phenylalanine, the CDR3 has 14 residues. Only the CDR3 region is kept as DNA, spanning 42 bases read in frame from base 1. Relative to germline, V is 4 bases shorter and J is 6 bases shorter, with 15 bases between their ends. CDR1 and CDR2 (PRHDT, FYEKMQ) derive from the germline V gene (reference sequence).